The 2 T cell receptor beta chains given below trace back to one sample, sequenced in a study of shared clonotypes between healthy human individuals. Method: immunoSEQ multiplex PCR; TCRdb's copy keeps in-frame clones and lacks some. The table shows about 1.1 million clones, with around 78% occurring only once. The sample consisted of memory CD4+ T cells from PBMCs. Subset described: CD45RA-negative fraction. These receptor sequences come from a man younger than 30 in good health. Some clones in this sample may be carry-over from other donors' samples.

The chain carries TRBV11-2 and TRBJ1-2, with D unclear. Per the germline V gene, CDR1 is SGHAT and CDR2 is FQNNGV. This CDR3 is 15 amino acids long. Deletions cut 0 bases from V and 7 bases from J, with 15 bases between. Here the CDR3 DNA reads TGTGCCAGCAGCTTAGATAGGGCCGGAGGTTTTGGCTACACCTTC. This codes for CASSLDRAGGFGYTF. Using reference TRBV11-2 and TRBJ1-2 for the parts outside the CDR3, the full variable domain is EAGVAQSPRYKIIEKRQSVAFWCNPISGHATLYWYQQILGQGPKLLIQFQNNGVVDDSQLPKDRFSAERLKGVDSTLKIQPAKLEDSAVYLCASSLDRAGGFGYTFGSGTRLTVV.

With regard to this clone: One junction end disagrees with the germline gene, perhaps due to a read error. V usage is TRBV28 and J usage is TRBJ1-2, with D perhaps TRBD1 (5 bases). Germline lookup yields CDR1 MDHEN and CDR2 SYDVKM. The CDR3 covers 11 residues. CDR3 in amino acids: CASSSLGRGVF. DNA of the CDR3: TGTGCCAGCAGCTCTCTGGGGCGAGGGGTCTTC.